The sequence of this T cell receptor beta chain was determined in a study of blood T cell repertoires in COVID-19. Overall study: Acute and convalescent COVID-19 samples came from the United States, Italy and Spain. Sample material is recorded as cDNA or gDNA derived from T cells, B-cell-depleted T cells, or PBMCs.

As processed by the authors: Amplification with reference gene primers provided the estimates of nucleated cell counts. Data came from immunoSEQ multiplex PCR; TCRdb stores just in-frame clones and leaves some out. Clone size and V and J calls were adopted from that table, with D and trimming inferred from the DNA. The top ten clones hold roughly 7.6% of a sample with under 250,000 clones, approximately 84% of them seen once. The sequence came from a woman aged 45-59 years with active or convalescent COVID-19. Sequencing input: peripheral blood.

CDR3 sequence (DNA): TGTGCCAGCAGCTCCAGGGGGCGTTTTCTTGAGCAGTTCTTC. Protein product: CASSSRGRFLEQFF. The chain has TRBV5-6 and TRBJ2-1, with TRBD1 identical over 8 bases. J gave up 9 bases and V 3 bases, and 8 bases lay outside the gene matches. The CDR3 sequence is 14 residues long. CDR1 is SGHDT, CDR2 YYEEEE, per germline.